These T cell receptor beta chains were read from a single sample in a study of CD8+CD57+ T cells in acquired aplastic anemia. TCRdb ran MiXCR on the reads and lists one entry per CDR3 protein. Of around 430,000 distinct CDR3 sequences in the sample, roughly a third were seen once. Material for sequencing was sorted CD4+, CD8+, or CD8+CD57+ T cells (not recorded which) from PBMCs. These receptor sequences come from a human donor with aplastic anemia. The CDR3 runs from the conserved cysteine through the conserved F or W. The D gene is left open where the match is weak. Rows may omit the clone size; those that give it use once, few, many or a size class.

many,TRBD1,TRBV29-1,TRBJ2-1,TGCAGCGTTGAGAAGGACAGGGACAATGAGCAGTTCTTC,CSVEKDRDNEQFF
many,TRBD1,TRBV9,TRBJ1-1,TGTGCCAGCAGCGCCAGGGGACAGGGGAACACTGAAGCTTTCTTT,CASSARGQGNTEAFF
few,TRBD1,TRBV9,TRBJ2-3,TGTGCCAGCAGCTCAGACAGGGTTCCCCCAGATACGCAGTATTTT,CASSSDRVPPDTQYF
.,TRBD1,TRBV5-1,TRBJ2-1,TGCGCCAGCAGCCGAGACAGGGGGAACTACAATGAGCAGTTCTTC,CASSRDRGNYNEQFF
.,.,TRBV7-6,TRBJ2-7,TGTGCCAGCAGCTCAGGGTTGAGCCTCGAGCAGTACTTC,CASSSGLSLEQYF
few,.,TRBV10-3,TRBJ1-2,TGTGCCAGCAGCCCCGCAGGGGTTAACTATGGCTACACCTTC,CASSPAGVNYGYTF
.,.,TRBV30,TRBJ1-5,TGTGCCTGGAGTAGCGACAAATATAGCAATCAGCCCCAGCATTTT,CAWSSDKYSNQPQHF
few,TRBD2,TRBV9,TRBJ2-2,TGTGCCAGCAGCGTAGAACTAGCGACGAACACCGGGGAGCTGTTTTTT,CASSVELATNTGELFF
few,TRBD2,TRBV5-1,TRBJ2-7,TGCGCCAGCAGCTTAAGCTTCTTGACTAGCGGGAGACTGAGCTCCTACGAGCAGTACTTC,CASSLSFLTSGRLSSYEQYF
many,TRBD2,TRBV25-1,TRBJ2-2,TGTGCCAGCAGTGAAGTGATTGGGGGGGTTAACACCGGGGAGCTGTTTTTT,CASSEVIGGVNTGELFF
.,.,TRBV7-9,TRBJ1-3,TGTGCCAGCAGGGGATACCTTGCCTCTGGAAACACCATATATTTT,CASRGYLASGNTIYF
.,TRBD2,TRBV19,TRBJ2-5,TGTGCCAGTAGTCTCCGGACTAGCGGGAGGGGGTGGACCCAAGAGACCCAGTACTTC,CASSLRTSGRGWTQETQYF
.,.,TRBV5-6,TRBJ2-7,TGTGCCAGCAGGCAGCAGGGTTGGAACTACGAGCAGTACTTC,CASRQQGWNYEQYF
many,.,TRBV2,TRBJ2-7,TGTGCCAGCAACAAGGAGGGATCCTACGAGCAGTACTTC,CASNKEGSYEQYF
many,TRBD2,TRBV10-2,TRBJ2-1,TGCGCCAGCAGTGCCGGGACTAGCTCCTACAATGAGCAGTTCTTC,CASSAGTSSYNEQFF